These T cell receptor beta chains were read from a single sample in a study of blood T cell repertoires in COVID-19. The table came from immunoSEQ multiplex PCR; TCRdb's copy has only in-frame clones and leaves some out. The sample lists 350,000 to 550,000 clones, approximately 90% seen once, with approximately 4.3% in the top ten. Sequenced material: peripheral blood. These receptors originate from a woman in her thirties with acute or convalescent COVID-19. Both conserved end residues are part of each CDR3. D genes are given only for firm matches. The size of a clone is reported for some rows only, either as once, few or many, or as a class for expanded clones.

j_call d_call clone_size v_call cdr3_aa cdr3_nt
TRBJ2-3 TRBD2 . TRBV6-1 CASSVGTSLASATQYF TGTGCCAGCAGTGTGGGGACTAGTTTAGCGTCGGCTACGCAGTATTTT
TRBJ2-3 TRBD2 . TRBV24-1 CATRRRGADTQYF TGTGCCACCAGGAGACGGGGGGCAGATACGCAGTATTTT
TRBJ2-7 TRBD2 . TRBV5-6 CASSRGLAGSSYEQYF TGTGCCAGCAGCAGGGGACTAGCGGGGAGTTCCTACGAGCAGTACTTC
TRBJ1-2 . . TRBV5-1 CASSLDTGGRGYTF TGCGCCAGCAGCTTGGATACGGGGGGCCGGGGCTACACCTTC
TRBJ1-3 . . TRBV28 CASRTGGRDTYSGNTIYF TGTGCCAGCAGAACCGGGGGGCGTGATACATACTCTGGAAACACCATATATTTT
TRBJ2-5 . . TRBV2 CASSELETQYF TGTGCCAGCAGTGAACTAGAGACCCAGTACTTC
TRBJ1-3 . . TRBV2 CASRINPRPGNTIYF TGTGCCAGCAGGATCAACCCGCGGCCTGGAAACACCATATATTTT
TRBJ2-5 . once TRBV5-1 CASSGGWMETQYF TGCGCCAGCAGCGGCGGGTGGATGGAGACCCAGTACTTC
TRBJ1-1 . . TRBV7-6 CASSLGTPNTEAFF TGTGCCAGCAGTTTAGGGACACCGAACACTGAAGCTTTCTTT
TRBJ2-1 . . TRBV5-1 CASSLLGGGSSYNEQFF TGCGCCAGCAGCTTGCTAGGTGGGGGGAGCTCCTACAATGAGCAGTTCTTC
TRBJ2-7 TRBD1 . TRBV6-2/TRBV6-3 CASSFRTGVNYEQYF TGTGCCAGCAGTTTCCGGACAGGGGTGAACTACGAGCAGTACTTC
TRBJ2-1 TRBD1 . TRBV24-1 CATNGQGNEQFF TGTGCCACCAATGGACAGGGCAATGAGCAGTTCTTC
TRBJ2-5 TRBD2 . TRBV7-8 CASSLGWKRGGPETQYF TGTGCCAGCAGCTTAGGATGGAAGCGGGGGGGCCCTGAGACCCAGTACTTC
TRBJ2-1 . . TRBV2 CASRKEGSLNEQFF TGTGCCAGCAGGAAAGAAGGTAGCCTCAATGAGCAGTTCTTC
TRBJ1-4 . . TRBV5-4 CASSLTPDREKLFF TGTGCCAGCAGCTTGACGCCAGATCGTGAAAAACTGTTTTTT
TRBJ1-2 . . TRBV29-1 CSVRTGSHGYTF TGCAGCGTGAGAACAGGGTCTCATGGCTACACCTTC
TRBJ1-5 TRBD1 . TRBV4-1 CASSQEDRENQPQHF TGCGCCAGCAGCCAAGAAGACAGGGAAAACCAGCCCCAGCATTTT
TRBJ2-1 TRBD2 . TRBV10-2 CASSLAGGLNNEQFF TGCGCCAGCAGTTTAGCGGGGGGCCTTAATAATGAGCAGTTCTTC
TRBJ1-5 . . TRBV12-3/TRBV12-4 CASSLAQVQPQHF TGTGCCAGCAGTTTAGCGCAGGTTCAGCCCCAGCATTTT
TRBJ1-5 . . TRBV5-1 CASSKTTGGNQPQHF TGCGCCAGCAGCAAAACGACGGGGGGCAATCAGCCCCAGCATTTT
TRBJ1-1 . . TRBV20-1 CSVPRDTEAFF TGCAGTGTACCCCGGGACACTGAAGCTTTCTTT
TRBJ2-5 . few TRBV5-1 CASSPQGRETQYF TGCGCCAGCAGCCCACAGGGGAGGGAGACCCAGTACTTC
TRBJ1-2 . . TRBV11-2 CASSLGGLYGYTF TGTGCCAGCAGCTTGGGGGGATTATATGGCTACACCTTC
TRBJ2-7 . . TRBV12-3/TRBV12-4 CASSFNSYEQYF TGTGCCAGCAGTTTTAACTCCTACGAGCAGTACTTC
TRBJ1-1 . . TRBV28 CASSLRRGGTEAFF TGTGCCAGCAGTTTAAGGAGGGGGGGCACTGAAGCTTTCTTT